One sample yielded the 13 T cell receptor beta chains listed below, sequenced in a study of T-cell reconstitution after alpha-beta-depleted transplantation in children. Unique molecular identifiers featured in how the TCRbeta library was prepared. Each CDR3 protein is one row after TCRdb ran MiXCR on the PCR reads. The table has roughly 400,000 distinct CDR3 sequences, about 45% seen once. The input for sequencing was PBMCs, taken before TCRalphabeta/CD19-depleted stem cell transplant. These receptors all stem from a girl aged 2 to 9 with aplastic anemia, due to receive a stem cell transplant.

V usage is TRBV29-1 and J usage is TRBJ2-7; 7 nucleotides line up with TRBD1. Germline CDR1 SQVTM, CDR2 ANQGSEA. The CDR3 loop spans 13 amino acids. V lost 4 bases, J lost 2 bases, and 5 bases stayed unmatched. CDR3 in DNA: TGCAGCGTTGCCCGGGACAGTACCTACGAGCAGTACTTC. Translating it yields CSVARDSTYEQYF.

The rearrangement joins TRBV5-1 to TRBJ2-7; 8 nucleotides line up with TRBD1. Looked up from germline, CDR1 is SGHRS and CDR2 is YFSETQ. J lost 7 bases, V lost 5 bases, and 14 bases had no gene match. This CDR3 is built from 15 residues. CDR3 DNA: TGCGCCAGCAGTCTCCCCGGGACAGGTGCGGGGGAGCAGTACTTC. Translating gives CASSLPGTGAGEQYF.

In DNA, the CDR3 is TGTGCCAGCAGTCCTACAGGGACGATCTATGGCTACACCTTC. Translated: CASSPTGTIYGYTF. This chain uses TRBV27 with TRBJ1-2; D is possibly TRBD1 (6 bases). CDR1 and CDR2 from the germline V gene are MNHEY and SMNVEV (reference sequence). The CDR3 is 14 residues long. V lost 5 bases, J lost 4 bases, and 14 bases lay in between.

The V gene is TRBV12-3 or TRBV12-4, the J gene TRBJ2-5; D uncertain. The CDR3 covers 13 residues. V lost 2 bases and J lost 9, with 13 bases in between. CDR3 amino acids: CASSLTRRASQYF. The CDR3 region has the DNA TGTGCCAGCAGTTTAACAAGACGGGCCTCCCAGTACTTC.

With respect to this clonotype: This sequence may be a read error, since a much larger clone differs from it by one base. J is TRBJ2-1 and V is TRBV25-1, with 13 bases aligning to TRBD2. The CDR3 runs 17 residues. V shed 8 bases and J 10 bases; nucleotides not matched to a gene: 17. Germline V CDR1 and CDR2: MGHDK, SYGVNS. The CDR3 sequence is CASAASPGTSGTNEQFF. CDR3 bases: TGTGCCAGCGCTGCGTCCCCCGGGACTAGCGGGACTAACGAGCAGTTCTTC.

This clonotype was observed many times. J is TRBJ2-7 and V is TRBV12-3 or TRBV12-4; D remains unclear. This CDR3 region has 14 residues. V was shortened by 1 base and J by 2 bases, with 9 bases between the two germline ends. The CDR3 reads CASSLGVDTYEQYF. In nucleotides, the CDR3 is TGTGCCAGCAGTTTAGGTGTGGATACCTACGAGCAGTACTTC.

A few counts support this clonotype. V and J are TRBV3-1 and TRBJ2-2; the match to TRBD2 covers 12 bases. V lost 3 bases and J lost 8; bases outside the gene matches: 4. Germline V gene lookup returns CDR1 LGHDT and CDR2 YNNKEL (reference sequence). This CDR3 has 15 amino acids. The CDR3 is CASSHGTSGPGELFF. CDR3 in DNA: TGTGCCAGCAGCCACGGGACTAGCGGGCCGGGGGAGCTGTTTTTT.

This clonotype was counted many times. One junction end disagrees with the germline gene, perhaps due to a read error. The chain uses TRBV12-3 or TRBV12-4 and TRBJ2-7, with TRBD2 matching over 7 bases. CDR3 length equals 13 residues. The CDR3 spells CASSLGGSYEQYF. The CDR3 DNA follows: TGTGCCAGCAGCTTAGGCGGGAGCTACGAGCAGTACTTC.

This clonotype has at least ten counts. The CDR3 loop is CSVGSNTEAFF. The CDR3 DNA sequence: TGCAGCGTTGGGTCGAACACTGAAGCTTTCTTT. The chain combines TRBV29-1 with TRBJ1-1, with unresolved D. The CDR3 has 11 amino acids. Trimming took 4 bases from V and 1 from J, leaving 4 bases between them. Germline assignment: CDR1 SQVTM and CDR2 ANQGSEA.

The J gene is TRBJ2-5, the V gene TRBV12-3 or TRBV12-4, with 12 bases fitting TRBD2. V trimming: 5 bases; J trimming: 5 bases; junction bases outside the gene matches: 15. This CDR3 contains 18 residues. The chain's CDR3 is CASSIRLAGAILRETQYF. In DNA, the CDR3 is TGTGCCAGCAGTATTCGACTAGCGGGGGCCATACTTAGGGAGACCCAGTACTTC.

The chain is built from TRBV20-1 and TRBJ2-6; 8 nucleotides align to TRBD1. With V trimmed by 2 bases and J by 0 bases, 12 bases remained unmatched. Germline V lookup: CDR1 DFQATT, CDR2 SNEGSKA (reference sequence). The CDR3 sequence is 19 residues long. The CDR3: CSARNGGRTGRSGANVLTF. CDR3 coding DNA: TGCAGTGCTAGAAATGGGGGTCGGACAGGGCGCTCTGGGGCCAACGTCCTGACTTTC.

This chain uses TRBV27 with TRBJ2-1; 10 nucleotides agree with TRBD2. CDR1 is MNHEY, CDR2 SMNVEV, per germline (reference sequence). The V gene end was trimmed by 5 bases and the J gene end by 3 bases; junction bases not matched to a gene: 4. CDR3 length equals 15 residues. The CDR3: CASSPSGSIYNEQFF. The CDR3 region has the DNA TGTGCCAGCAGTCCTAGCGGGAGCATCTACAATGAGCAGTTCTTC.

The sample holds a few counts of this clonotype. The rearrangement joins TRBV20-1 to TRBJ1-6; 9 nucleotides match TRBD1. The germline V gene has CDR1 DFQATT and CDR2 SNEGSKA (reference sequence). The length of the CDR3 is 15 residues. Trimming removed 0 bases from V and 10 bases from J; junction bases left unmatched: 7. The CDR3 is CSARDLGTGGSPLHF. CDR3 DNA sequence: TGCAGTGCTAGAGACCTGGGAACAGGGGGCTCACCCCTCCACTTT.